What follows is one T cell receptor beta chain and its context. Germline CDR1 LGHDT, CDR2 YNNKEL (reference sequence). Trimming cost V 0 bases and J 0 bases, with 11 bases left between them. The CDR3 has 16 residues. The entry originates in a study of blood T cell repertoires in COVID-19. Measured with immunoSEQ multiplex PCR; TCRdb has only the in-frame clones, and not every one. The table records around 220,000 clones, 70% to 90% of them present only once. The sequence was obtained from a woman between 45 and 65 years old with COVID-19, enrolled during active disease. This chain uses TRBV3-1 (or the pseudogene TRBV3-2) with TRBJ1-2; D might be TRBD1 (5 bases). Sequenced input: peripheral blood. The CDR3 DNA reads TGTGCCAGCAGCCAAGATTTAAGGGGCACTAACTATGGCTACACCTTC. It codes for CASSQDLRGTNYGYTF.